A single sample is the source of the 16 T cell receptor beta chains below, sequenced in a study of T cell responses to AZD1222 COVID-19 vaccine. Here immunoSEQ multiplex PCR was the method, and the copy in TCRdb shows in-frame clones only, minus some. The sample has under 100,000 clones, 70% to 90% seen once. The starting material was peripheral blood, obtained on day 0 of AZD1222 vaccination. The receptors derive from an adult in good health.

The V call is TRBV21-1, the J call TRBJ1-2. TRBV21-1 is shown as a pseudogene. The CDR3 sequence is 16 residues long. CDR3 nucleotide sequence: TGTGCCAGCCGGCTTTGTCTCCAGTCAATGCGATATGGCTACACCTTC. Translating it yields CASRLCLQSMRYGYTF.

The table lists this clone with a count of one. The chain carries TRBV6-5 and TRBJ1-5, with D hard to call. Per the germline V gene, CDR1 is MNHEY and CDR2 is SVGAGI. V was pared by 7 bases and J by 6 bases, with 13 bases between. The CDR3 spans 13 residues. The CDR3 reads CASTRGVGQPQHF. CDR3 DNA: TGTGCCAGCACCAGAGGAGTTGGTCAGCCCCAGCATTTT.

This clone has just a few counts. The chain employs TRBV27 and TRBJ2-7; TRBD1 might be the D (5 bases). With 5 bases removed from V and 6 bases from J, the gap between germline ends came to 14 bases. Per the germline V gene, CDR1 is MNHEY and CDR2 is SMNVEV (reference sequence). The CDR3 has 13 amino acids. The CDR3 DNA is TGTGCCAGCAGTACCCAGGACACGCTCGAGCAGTACTTC. Translated: CASSTQDTLEQYF.

V is TRBV12-2 and J is TRBJ2-2; the table's D gene call, TRBD1, was not cross checked with the DNA. TRBV12-2 is deemed a pseudogene. The CDR3 extends over 16 amino acids. The CDR3 DNA follows: TGTGCAAGTCGTCGGCGACAGGGCATTGGGACCGGGGAGCTGTTTTTT. Protein: CASRRRQGIGTGELFF.

The V gene is TRBV12-5, the J gene TRBJ1-2, with TRBD1 matching 9 bases. The germline CDR1 and CDR2 sequences are LGHNT and FRNRAP. Losses at the gene ends were 5 bases for V and 5 bases for J; bases not matched to a gene: 9. The CDR3 sequence is 15 residues long. Here the CDR3 DNA reads TGTGCTAGTGGTCCCGGGGGGGACAGGGTTTATGGCTACACCTTC. This translates into CASGPGGDRVYGYTF.

The genes are TRBV6-5 and TRBJ1-5; TRBD1 is a possible D gene (5 bases). The germline V gene has CDR1 MNHEY and CDR2 SVGAGI. The CDR3 loop spans 13 amino acids. V was clipped by 6 bases and J by 1 base, with 7 bases between them. CDR3 in DNA: TGTGCCAGCAGGACAGAGAGCAATCAGCCCCAGCATTTT. Translating it yields CASRTESNQPQHF.

V gene TRBV5-8 combines with J gene TRBJ1-1, with D unclear. There are 17 residues in the CDR3. Germline lookup yields CDR1 SGHTS and CDR2 YDEGEE. V was shortened by 2 bases and J by 0 bases, with 17 bases between the two germline ends. CDR3 in amino acids: CASSFSDGRKVNTEAFF. CDR3 coding DNA: TGTGCCAGCAGCTTTTCGGACGGCCGGAAAGTGAACACTGAAGCTTTCTTT. Drawing the rest from reference TRBV5-8 and TRBJ1-1, the complete variable domain is EAGVTQSPTHLIKTRGQQATLRCSPISGHTSVYWYQQALGLGLQFLLWYDEGEERNRGNFPPRFSGRQFPNYSSELNVNALELEDSALYLCASSFSDGRKVNTEAFFGQGTRLTVV.

The chain employs TRBV18 and TRBJ2-2; D remains unclear. Trimming removed 5 bases from V and 7 bases from J, with 14 bases in between. CDR1 KGHSH and CDR2 LQKENI come from the germline V gene. The CDR3 has 14 residues. CDR3 loop: CASSSTSRDGELFF. In DNA form, the CDR3 reads TGTGCCAGCTCATCAACAAGCCGCGACGGGGAGCTGTTTTTT.

This clone was observed a handful of times. This rearrangement joins TRBV18 to TRBJ2-1; unclear D gene. V lost 5 bases to trimming and J lost 10 bases, with 15 bases between them. Germline V gives CDR1 KGHSH, CDR2 LQKENI. The CDR3 is 13 residues long. CDR3 protein: CASSKHRSREQFF. CDR3 coding DNA: TGTGCCAGCTCAAAGCATCGGTCAAGAGAGCAGTTCTTC.

The J gene is TRBJ1-5, the V gene TRBV3-1 (or the pseudogene TRBV3-2); D is uncertain. The CDR3 consists of 17 residues. Germline values: CDR1 LGHDT, CDR2 YNNKEL (reference sequence). V lost 6 bases and J lost 3, with 21 bases in between. CDR3 DNA: TGTGCCAGCAGGCCAAGAGATGATTTGGCCTCCAATCAGCCCCAGCATTTT. As protein: CASRPRDDLASNQPQHF.

The V call is TRBV7-8, the J call TRBJ2-1; TRBD2 matches 7 bases. The germline CDR1 and CDR2 sequences are SGHVS and FQNEAQ. This CDR3 has 14 residues. With V trimmed by 6 bases and J by 2 bases, 4 bases remained unmatched. CDR3 nucleotides: TGTGCCAGCAGAACTAGCGCTCCCTACAATGAGCAGTTCTTC. As protein: CASRTSAPYNEQFF.

The J gene is TRBJ1-4, the V gene TRBV30; D gene unclear. The CDR3 is 13 amino acids. The ends were cut back, 2 bases at V and 8 bases at J, with 12 bases in the middle. CDR1 and CDR2 (germline): GTSNPN, SVGIG (reference sequence). CDR3 in DNA: TGTGCCTGGAGTCGGGATCTCGAAGAAAAACTGTTTTTT. This translates into CAWSRDLEEKLFF.

This chain joins TRBV19 and TRBJ1-2; 8 nucleotides align to TRBD1. Germline CDR1 reads LNHDA; CDR2 reads SQIVND (reference sequence). The V segment lost 3 bases and the J segment 3 bases; nucleotides outside the gene matches: 12. The CDR3 runs to 17 residues. The CDR3 DNA is TGTGCCAGTAGTATCCACTTGGACAGGGATTTTTACTATGGCTACACCTTC. This codes for CASSIHLDRDFYYGYTF.

The chain combines TRBV4-3 with TRBJ2-1; tentatively, D is TRBD2 (5 bases). CDR3 length: 16 amino acids. The germline V gene has CDR1 LGHNA and CDR2 YSLEER. V was pared by 5 bases and J by 0 bases, with 14 bases between. The CDR3 DNA is TGCGCCAGCAGCTTAGAGAGCGGAAGCTCCTACAATGAGCAGTTCTTC. It codes for CASSLESGSSYNEQFF.

V usage is TRBV5-6 and J usage is TRBJ1-3; D remains unclear. With 5 bases removed from V and 0 bases from J, the gap between germline ends came to 9 bases. Germline values: CDR1 SGHDT, CDR2 YYEEEE. This CDR3 region has 14 residues. CDR3 DNA: TGTGCCAGCAGGGGTTCGGTCTCTGGAAACACCATATATTTT. Encoded protein: CASRGSVSGNTIYF.

This chain uses TRBV11-1 with TRBJ2-6; unclear D gene. Deletions cut 5 bases from V and 1 base from J, with 9 bases between. Germline V gene sequence: CDR1 SGHAT, CDR2 FQDESV (reference sequence). The CDR3 is made up of 15 amino acids. The CDR3 bases are TGTGCCAGCAGCGCCGCCAGATCTGGGGCCAACGTCCTGACTTTC. Translation gives CASSAARSGANVLTF.